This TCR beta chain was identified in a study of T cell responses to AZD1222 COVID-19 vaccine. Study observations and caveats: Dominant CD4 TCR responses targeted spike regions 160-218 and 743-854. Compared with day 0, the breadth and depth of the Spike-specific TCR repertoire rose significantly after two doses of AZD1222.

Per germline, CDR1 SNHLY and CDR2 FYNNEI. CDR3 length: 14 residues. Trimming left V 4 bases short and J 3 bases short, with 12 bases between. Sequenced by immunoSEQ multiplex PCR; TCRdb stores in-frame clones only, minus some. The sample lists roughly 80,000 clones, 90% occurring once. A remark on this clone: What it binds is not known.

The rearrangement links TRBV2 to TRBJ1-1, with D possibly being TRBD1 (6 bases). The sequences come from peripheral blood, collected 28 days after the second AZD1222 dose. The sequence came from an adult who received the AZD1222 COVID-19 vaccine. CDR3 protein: CASSVLRGDTEAFF. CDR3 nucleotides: TGTGCCAGCAGTGTGCTAAGGGGGGACACTGAAGCTTTCTTT.